The next 15 T cell receptor beta chains were all read from a single sample in a study of a mutant IDH1 vaccine in newly diagnosed glioma. Time point in this sample: baseline, week 1 (first vaccination visit). Indicated treatment: pre-vaccination baseline after standard-of-care therapy. The protocol was immunoSEQ multiplex PCR, while the TCRdb copy is restricted to in-frame clones and leaves out a portion. The sample consists of around 26,000 clones, roughly 93% of them appearing once. The source material was PBMCs, sampled from a glioma patient treated with radiotherapy, temozolomide or both. These receptors all come from a man aged 35 to 55 with glioma.

The genes are TRBV5-5 and TRBJ2-2, with 8 bases that match TRBD1. Unmatched junction bases numbered 1, after V lost 2 bases and J lost 4 bases. The CDR3 extends over 14 amino acids. Germline V CDR1 and CDR2: SGHKS, YYEKEE (reference sequence). The CDR3 reads CASSFGTGTGELFF. The CDR3, as DNA: TGTGCCAGCAGCTTCGGGACAGGCACCGGGGAGCTGTTTTTT.

The chain links TRBV7-3 to TRBJ2-1, with 7 bases matching TRBD2. Germline V gene data show CDR1 as SGHTA and CDR2 as FQGTGA. Trimming cost V 0 bases and J 7 bases; bases outside gene matches: 6. There are 15 residues in the CDR3. The CDR3 loop reads CASSLTGREGNEQFF. The CDR3, as DNA: TGTGCCAGCAGCTTAACGGGCAGGGAGGGTAATGAGCAGTTCTTC.

The chain is built from TRBV5-1 and TRBJ1-4; 12 nucleotides agree with TRBD1. CDR1 and CDR2 (germline): SGHRS, YFSETQ. V lost 3 bases, J lost 0 bases, and 9 bases stayed unmatched. The CDR3 consists of 19 residues. The CDR3 nucleotides read TGCGCCAGCAGCTGGGGGACAGGGGGCTTCAAGACAACTAATGAAAAACTGTTTTTT. Translation: CASSWGTGGFKTTNEKLFF.

The rearrangement uses TRBV27 and TRBJ1-5, with 8 bases fitting TRBD1. The germline V gene has CDR1 MNHEY and CDR2 SMNVEV (reference sequence). V gave up 1 base and J gave up 5 bases; unmatched junction bases: 19. The length of the CDR3 is 20 residues. The chain's CDR3 is CASSLFGFAGQAKRDQPQHF. CDR3 in DNA: TGTGCCAGCAGTTTATTCGGATTCGCGGGACAGGCAAAACGTGATCAGCCCCAGCATTTT.

The chain has TRBV10-3 and TRBJ2-2; TRBD2 might be the D (6 bases). The ends were cut back, 8 bases at V and 3 bases at J, with 10 bases in the middle. The length of the CDR3 is 13 residues. Per germline, CDR1 ENHRY and CDR2 SYGVKD. As DNA, the CDR3 is TGTGCCATCTGGGGGGTTGACACCGGGGAGCTGTTTTTT. Its translation is CAIWGVDTGELFF.

This clone was found once. This chain connects TRBV14 to TRBJ2-7, with D tentatively TRBD2 (5 bases). Trimming cost V 5 bases and J 11 bases, with 16 bases left between them. The germline CDR1 and CDR2 sequences are SGHDN and FVKESK. The CDR3 loop spans 12 amino acids. The CDR3 sequence is CASSFGGAREYF. DNA of the CDR3: TGTGCCAGCAGCTTCGGAGGAGCTAGGGAGTACTTC.

The chain links TRBV4-1 to TRBJ2-2; D gene ambiguous. The CDR3 is 13 residues long. In germline, CDR1 is MGHRA, CDR2 YSYEKL. Trimming stripped 0 bases from V and 2 bases from J, with 1 base between. CDR3 residues: CASSQDNTGELFF. CDR3 nucleotides: TGCGCCAGCAGCCAAGATAACACCGGGGAGCTGTTTTTT.

The chain couples TRBV11-2 to TRBJ2-5; a weak D match, TRBD1 (6 bases). CDR3 length equals 14 residues. V dropped 4 bases and J dropped 4 bases, with 13 bases sitting between them. Per the germline V gene, CDR1 is SGHAT and CDR2 is FQNNGV. CDR3 protein: CASSWKTGPETQYF. In DNA, the CDR3 is TGTGCCAGCAGCTGGAAGACAGGTCCAGAGACCCAGTACTTC.

The chain couples TRBV7-3 to TRBJ2-7; tentative D call: TRBD2 (5 bases). Trimming pared 1 base from V and 3 bases from J, leaving 10 bases between. CDR3 length equals 14 residues. CDR1 is SGHTA and CDR2 is FQGTGA in the germline V gene. CDR3 DNA sequence: TGTGCCAGCAGCTTAATATCCGGGGACTACGAGCAGTACTTC. Translation: CASSLISGDYEQYF.

V is TRBV9 and J is TRBJ2-4; TRBD2 might be the D (7 bases). V lost 2 bases, J lost 5 bases, and 14 bases lay in between. The CDR3 covers 15 residues. Per the germline V gene, CDR1 is SGDLS and CDR2 is YYNGEE. In DNA, the CDR3 is TGTGCCAGCAGCGTCGAGGGGGGGTTGGAAAACATTCAGTACTTC. Amino acid sequence: CASSVEGGLENIQYF.

The J gene is TRBJ2-6, the V gene TRBV30; 10 bases are a match to TRBD1. From germline, CDR1 is GTSNPN and CDR2 SVGIG (reference sequence). V dropped 1 base and J dropped 3; count of bases not matched to a gene: 9. The CDR3 is 18 amino acids. For the CDR3, the DNA is TGTGCCTGGAGTGGAACGGACAGGGGGAAATTTGGGGCCAACGTCCTGACTTTC. It is translated as CAWSGTDRGKFGANVLTF.

This rearrangement joins TRBV5-5 to TRBJ1-1; D is undetermined. Deletions cut 3 bases from V and 1 base from J, with 16 bases between. In germline, CDR1 is SGHKS, CDR2 YYEKEE (reference sequence). The CDR3 has 16 amino acids. This CDR3 is CASSYDIGRANTEAFF. In DNA form, the CDR3 reads TGTGCCAGCAGCTACGACATTGGACGGGCGAACACTGAAGCTTTCTTT.

The chain has TRBV5-6 and TRBJ1-1; D not certain. The CDR3 loop spans 13 amino acids. Trimming pared 2 bases from V and 5 bases from J, leaving 10 bases between. CDR1 and CDR2 from the germline V gene are SGHDT and YYEEEE. The CDR3 region has the DNA TGTGCCAGCAGCTTCACGGGTAGAACTGAAGCTTTCTTT. It is translated as CASSFTGRTEAFF.

This clone came up once. The V call is TRBV5-1, the J call TRBJ2-5; 8 bases map to TRBD1. This CDR3 spans 14 amino acids. Germline loops: CDR1 SGHRS, CDR2 YFSETQ. V was pared by 3 bases and J by 3 bases, with 4 bases of the junction left unmatched. The CDR3 DNA reads TGCGCCAGCAGCTCTCGGACAGGGAAAGAGACCCAGTACTTC. Protein sequence: CASSSRTGKETQYF.

This clone has only one observation. The gene calls are TRBV6-6 and TRBJ1-5; 9 bases fit TRBD1. Per the germline V gene, CDR1 is MNHNY and CDR2 is SVGAGI (reference sequence). The CDR3 sequence is 15 residues long. V lost 6 bases to trimming and J lost 2 bases; unmatched junction nucleotides: 5. The CDR3: CASRTQGARNQPQHF. The CDR3, as DNA: TGTGCCAGCAGGACACAGGGGGCCCGCAATCAGCCCCAGCATTTT.